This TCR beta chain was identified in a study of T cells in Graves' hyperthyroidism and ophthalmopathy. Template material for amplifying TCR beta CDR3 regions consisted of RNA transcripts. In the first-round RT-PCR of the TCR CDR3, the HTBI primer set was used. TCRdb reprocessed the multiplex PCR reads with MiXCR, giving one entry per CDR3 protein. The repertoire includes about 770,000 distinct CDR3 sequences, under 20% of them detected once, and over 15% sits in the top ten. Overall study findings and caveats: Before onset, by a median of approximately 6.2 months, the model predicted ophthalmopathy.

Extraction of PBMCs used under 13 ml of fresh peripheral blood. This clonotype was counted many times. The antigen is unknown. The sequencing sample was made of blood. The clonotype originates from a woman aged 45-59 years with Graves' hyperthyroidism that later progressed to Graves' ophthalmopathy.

Written as DNA, the CDR3 is TGTGCCAGCAGGCCCTCCTCCCCCGGGACGGAGAACACTGAAGCTTTCTTT. Its translation is CASRPSSPGTENTEAFF. This chain links TRBV6-1 with TRBJ1-1; D perhaps matches TRBD1 (5 bases). Germline lookup yields CDR1 MNHNS and CDR2 SASEGT. Trimming removed 6 bases at V and 1 base at J, with 21 bases between. This CDR3 spans 17 amino acids.